The rows below give T cell receptor beta chains drawn from one sample of a study of control samples from healthy donors and cancer patients. TCRdb's table, derived via immunoSEQ multiplex PCR, lists solely in-frame clones and lacks some. The table records some 110,000 clones, approximately 90% of them present only once. Sequenced input: blood. The receptors were gathered from a woman in her 70s in good health. Each CDR3 is given with its conserved first and last residue. The D gene is left open where the match is weak. A clone size is listed for some rows: how often the clone was seen (once, few, many), or a class if it is expanded.

TRBV29-1,NA,TRBJ1-1,NA,CSVDPGQMNTEAFF,TGCAGCGTTGACCCGGGACAAATGAACACTGAAGCTTTCTTT
TRBV21-1,NA,TRBJ1-5,NA,CASSPQSTGPRSNQPQHF,TGTGCCAGCAGCCCACAGTCTACAGGGCCGCGGAGCAATCAGCCCCAGCATTTT
TRBV7-7,NA,TRBJ2-2,TRBD2,CASSPGRLLNTGELFF,TGTGCCAGCAGCCCCGGGAGGCTATTGAACACCGGGGAGCTGTTTTTT
TRBV29-1,NA,TRBJ1-1,NA,CSVGRGVFSEAFF,TGCAGCGTTGGCCGGGGGGTTTTCTCTGAAGCTTTCTTT
TRBV5-1,NA,TRBJ2-3,NA,CASSLESPDTQYF,TGCGCCAGCAGCTTGGAATCGCCAGATACGCAGTATTTT
TRBV6-4,NA,TRBJ1-2,NA,CASSDSIGSYGYTF,TGTGCCAGCAGTGACTCGATCGGGTCCTATGGCTACACCTTC
TRBV2,NA,TRBJ1-1,NA,CASRTAGLMNTEAFF,TGTGCCAGCAGAACCGCGGGGCTAATGAACACTGAAGCTTTCTTT
TRBV4-2,NA,TRBJ2-7,TRBD1,CASSQSGQGAGQYF,TGTGCCAGCAGCCAGAGCGGACAGGGGGCAGGGCAGTACTTC
TRBV5-6,NA,TRBJ2-7,NA,CASSPPDLAYEQYF,TGTGCCAGCAGCCCGCCGGACCTCGCCTACGAGCAGTACTTC
TRBV10-3,NA,TRBJ1-1,NA,CAISEDASLPEAFF,TGTGCCATCAGTGAGGATGCCAGTCTTCCTGAAGCTTTCTTT
TRBV21-1,NA,TRBJ2-7,NA,CASSTLSSYEQYF,TGTGCCAGCAGCACTCTATCCTCCTACGAGCAGTACTTC
TRBV5-1,NA,TRBJ1-5,TRBD1,CASSQDREGQPQHF,TGCGCCAGCAGCCAGGACAGGGAGGGTCAGCCCCAGCATTTT
TRBV2,NA,TRBJ2-1,TRBD2,CASSGGLAVGDEQFF,TGTGCCAGCAGTGGCGGGCTAGCGGTCGGCGATGAGCAGTTCTTC
TRBV9,NA,TRBJ2-3,TRBD2,CASSVLAGLSTDTQYF,TGTGCCAGCAGCGTACTAGCGGGCCTTAGCACAGATACGCAGTATTTT
TRBV19,NA,TRBJ2-1,NA,CASSINRRNEQFF,TGTGCCAGTAGTATCAACAGGCGAAATGAGCAGTTCTTC
TRBV27,NA,TRBJ2-7,NA,CASSLYQRGGSYEQYF,TGTGCCAGCAGTTTATATCAGAGGGGAGGCTCCTACGAGCAGTACTTC
TRBV5-1,NA,TRBJ1-4,TRBD1,CASSGTGVEKLFF,TGCGCCAGCAGCGGGACAGGGGTCGAAAAACTGTTTTTT
TRBV2,NA,TRBJ1-3,TRBD1,CASRRQGPGNTIYF,TGTGCCAGCCGGAGACAGGGTCCTGGAAACACCATATATTTT
TRBV19,many,TRBJ1-2,NA,CASSNTYRGNYGYTF,TGTGCCAGTAGTAACACGTACCGGGGTAACTATGGCTACACCTTC
TRBV9,NA,TRBJ2-3,TRBD1,CASSVGSRGTDTQYF,TGTGCCAGCAGCGTAGGGTCCAGGGGGACAGATACGCAGTATTTT
TRBV12-5,NA,TRBJ2-6,NA,CASQGGQSSNSGANVLTF,TGTGCTAGTCAAGGGGGGCAGAGCTCAAACTCTGGGGCCAACGTCCTGACTTTC
TRBV18,NA,TRBJ2-5,NA,CASSPAGAETQYF,TGTGCCAGCTCACCGGCAGGGGCTGAGACCCAGTACTTC
TRBV4-2,NA,TRBJ2-5,NA,CASSQDLLGGPAAETQYF,TGTGCCAGCAGCCAAGATTTGTTGGGCGGGCCAGCGGCGGAGACCCAGTACTTC
TRBV2,once,TRBJ2-3,TRBD1,CAIEGQGDWTDTQYF,TGTGCCATCGAGGGACAGGGAGATTGGACAGATACGCAGTATTTT
TRBV4-1,NA,TRBJ2-2,NA,CASREQGTGELFF,TGCGCCAGCCGCGAGCAGGGAACCGGGGAGCTGTTTTTT
TRBV19,NA,TRBJ2-7,TRBD1,CASNPTGSSYEQYF,TGTGCCAGTAACCCGACAGGGAGCTCCTACGAGCAGTACTTC
TRBV15,NA,TRBJ1-3,NA,CATSRTGGSGNTIYF,TGTGCCACCAGCAGGACGGGCGGGTCTGGAAACACCATATATTTT
TRBV27,NA,TRBJ1-2,TRBD1,CASSFGRGSYGQGFYGYTF,TGTGCCAGCAGTTTCGGTAGGGGGAGCTACGGACAGGGGTTCTATGGCTACACCTTC
TRBV4-1,NA,TRBJ2-1,NA,CASSQDSSSYNEQFF,TGCGCCAGCAGCCAGGACTCGAGCTCCTACAATGAGCAGTTCTTC
TRBV5-1,NA,TRBJ2-1,NA,CASSIRDLSSYNEQFF,TGCGCCAGCAGCATCCGGGACTTAAGCTCCTACAATGAGCAGTTCTTC
TRBV11-2,once,TRBJ2-1,TRBD1,CASSGSGRGPTSSYNEQFF,TGTGCCAGCAGCGGCAGCGGCAGGGGGCCAACGAGCTCCTACAATGAGCAGTTCTTC
TRBV4-2,NA,TRBJ2-7,NA,CASSQEAGRFTSYEQYF,TGTGCCAGCAGCCAAGAGGCAGGGAGATTTACCTCCTACGAGCAGTACTTC
TRBV5-1,once,TRBJ2-1,TRBD2,CASSFLAGSSYNEQFF,TGCGCCAGCAGCTTCCTAGCGGGGAGCTCCTACAATGAGCAGTTCTTC
TRBV5-4,NA,TRBJ2-7,NA,CASSTAGSSYEQYF,TGTGCCAGCAGCACCGCCGGAAGCTCCTACGAGCAGTACTTC
TRBV7-9,NA,TRBJ2-3,TRBD2,CASSPSGGASGTDTQYF,TGTGCCAGCAGCCCTAGCGGGGGGGCCTCGGGCACAGATACGCAGTATTTT
TRBV5-8,NA,TRBJ1-1,NA,CASSLEMNTEAFF,TGTGCCAGCAGCTTGGAGATGAACACTGAAGCTTTCTTT
TRBV11-3,NA,TRBJ2-1,TRBD2,CASSPDGVSGVPADNEQFF,TGTGCCAGCAGCCCTGACGGGGTTAGCGGGGTTCCCGCGGACAATGAGCAGTTCTTC
TRBV9,NA,TRBJ1-4,NA,CASTLEGSRGEKLFF,TGTGCCAGCACCCTAGAGGGTAGTCGAGGGGAAAAACTGTTTTTT
TRBV9,NA,TRBJ2-1,NA,CASSVEEGAQTYNEQFF,TGTGCCAGCAGCGTAGAGGAGGGCGCCCAGACCTACAATGAGCAGTTCTTC
TRBV3-1/TRBV3-2,NA,TRBJ2-7,TRBD2,CASSQTSGGPYEQYF,TGTGCCAGCAGCCAAACTAGCGGGGGACCCTACGAGCAGTACTTC
TRBV2,NA,TRBJ2-7,NA,CASSGRGSSYEQYF,TGTGCCAGCAGTGGCCGGGGTTCCTCCTACGAGCAGTACTTC
TRBV27,NA,TRBJ1-6,TRBD1,CASSGGQVNSPLHF,TGTGCCAGCTCCGGGGGACAGGTGAATTCACCCCTCCACTTT
TRBV7-2,NA,TRBJ1-3,NA,CASSAPIGNTIYF,TGTGCCAGCAGCGCCCCGATTGGAAACACCATATATTTT
TRBV3-1/TRBV3-2,NA,TRBJ2-3,TRBD2,CASSQGHGGAGDTQYF,TGTGCCAGCAGCCAAGGACACGGGGGGGCGGGAGATACGCAGTATTTT
TRBV5-1,NA,TRBJ2-7,NA,CASSLRHSYEQYF,TGCGCCAGCAGCTTACGCCACAGCTACGAGCAGTACTTC
TRBV2,once,TRBJ1-6,NA,CASIPRLADSPLHF,TGTGCCAGCATACCAAGGCTAGCGGATTCACCCCTCCACTTT
TRBV4-3,NA,TRBJ2-2,NA,CASSRNGGGPTGELFF,TGCGCCAGCAGCCGAAATGGGGGGGGCCCCACCGGGGAGCTGTTTTTT
TRBV6-5,NA,TRBJ2-5,NA,CASPPGAQYF,TGTGCCAGCCCACCCGGGGCCCAGTACTTC
TRBV3-1/TRBV3-2,many,TRBJ2-7,NA,CASSPTGTYEQYF,TGTGCCAGCAGCCCGACGGGAACCTACGAGCAGTACTTC